Below, 10 T cell receptor beta chains from the same sample are listed, as sequenced in a study of cytomegalovirus exposure and HLA in healthy donors. The PCR had 60 Vbeta and 13 Jbeta primers. TCRdb's table, derived via immunoSEQ multiplex PCR, lists solely in-frame clones and lacks some. The sample has around 150,000 clones, over 70% seen once. Specimen: PBMCs. The receptor source for this set is a man under 40 in good health and CMV-seronegative.

V is TRBV27 and J is TRBJ1-6, with 8 bases matching TRBD1. CDR1 and CDR2 (germline): MNHEY, SMNVEV (reference sequence). With V trimmed by 5 bases and J by 7 bases, 7 bases remained unmatched. The CDR3 contains 15 residues. CDR3 protein: CASSPQGQVNSPLHF. CDR3 bases: TGTGCCAGCAGTCCCCAGGGACAGGTGAATTCACCCCTCCACTTT.

The rearrangement joins TRBV28 to TRBJ1-1, with no clear D. V lost 6 bases, J lost 4 bases, and 6 bases lay in between. The CDR3 spans 11 residues. CDR1 is MDHEN and CDR2 is SYDVKM in the germline V gene. The CDR3 sequence is CASRRSTEAFF. Here the CDR3 DNA reads TGTGCCAGCAGGCGATCCACTGAAGCTTTCTTT. The full variable domain, in which reference TRBV28 and TRBJ1-1 provide the parts outside the CDR3, is DVKVTQSSRYLVKRTGEKVFLECVQDMDHENMFWYRQDPGLGLRLIYFSYDVKMKEKGDIPEGYSVSREKKERFSLILESASTNQTSMYLCASRRSTEAFFGQGTRLTVV.

CDR3 in amino acids: CASSPPDSNEKLFF. As DNA, the CDR3 is TGTGCCAGCAGCCCCCCCGACAGTAATGAAAAACTGTTTTTT. The chain couples TRBV7-2 to TRBJ1-4; a weak D match, TRBD1 (5 bases). V was pared by 5 bases and J by 4 bases, with 11 bases between. Germline V CDR1 and CDR2: SGHTA, FQGNSA. This CDR3 region has 14 residues.

This chain connects TRBV7-9 to TRBJ2-7, with D perhaps matching TRBD2 (6 bases). CDR3 length equals 15 residues. In germline, CDR1 is SEHNR, CDR2 FQNEAQ (reference sequence). Trimming left V 0 bases short and J 2 bases short, with 11 bases between. CDR3 nucleotide sequence: TGTGCCAGCAGCTTAGCCGGGACTGCAACCTACGAGCAGTACTTC. This translates into CASSLAGTATYEQYF.

The V and J genes are TRBV4-1 and TRBJ1-2; D is undetermined. The CDR3 contains 14 residues. The germline V and J ends were trimmed by 1 base and 8 bases, with 14 bases remaining between them. The germline V gene encodes CDR1 MGHRA and CDR2 YSYEKL. The DNA of the CDR3 is TGCGCCAGCAGCCAAGTTGGAGGCGCTTCGGGCTACACCTTC. Encoded protein: CASSQVGGASGYTF.

The chain carries TRBV13 and TRBJ1-4; maybe TRBD1 (5 bases). CDR3 length: 13 residues. Germline V CDR1 and CDR2: PRHDT, FYEKMQ (reference sequence). V lost 3 bases to trimming and J lost 7 bases, with 9 bases between them. CDR3 sequence: CASSFQGPEKLFF. The CDR3 nucleotides are TGTGCCAGCAGCTTTCAGGGTCCTGAAAAACTGTTTTTT.

This chain connects TRBV6-1 to TRBJ2-5; D remains ambiguous. The tail of the sequence fits TRBJ2-7 better, so the J call may be wrong. The CDR3 extends over 16 amino acids. Germline V gives CDR1 MNHNS, CDR2 SASEGT. The CDR3 coding sequence is TGTGCCAGCAGTGAAGCCTCGGGTCCCCCCACCTACGAGCAGTACTTC. Translated: CASSEASGPPTYEQYF.

The V call is TRBV28, the J call TRBJ2-1; TRBD2 matches at 13 bases. Germline assignment: CDR1 MDHEN and CDR2 SYDVKM. With V trimmed by 5 bases and J by 13 bases, 11 bases remained unmatched. This CDR3 comprises 15 residues. CDR3 DNA: TGTGCCAGCAGTCCCCGGACTAGCGGGGGCCCCCCCCAGTTCTTC. Translating gives CASSPRTSGGPPQFF.

This clone was seen a single time. The chain carries TRBV28 and TRBJ2-5; D is perhaps TRBD1 (5 bases). This CDR3 has 13 residues. From germline, CDR1 is MDHEN and CDR2 SYDVKM. Trimming removed 3 bases at V and 10 bases at J, with 15 bases between. CDR3 in amino acids: CASSFSRVQGQYF. The CDR3 nucleotides are TGTGCCAGCAGTTTCTCCAGGGTCCAGGGCCAGTACTTC.

V usage is TRBV9 and J usage is TRBJ1-2, with a possible D match to TRBD1 (6 bases). The germline V gene encodes CDR1 SGDLS and CDR2 YYNGEE. V shed 0 bases and J shed 4 bases, with 22 bases lying between them. This CDR3 spans 18 amino acids. In nucleotides, the CDR3 is TGTGCCAGCAGCGTAGGGGGAGTGAGAGGGGGATCCTTCTATGGCTACACCTTC. Its protein is CASSVGGVRGGSFYGYTF.